The 7 T cell receptor beta chains reported below all come from one sample, sequenced in a study of blood T cell repertoires in COVID-19. Data came from immunoSEQ multiplex PCR; TCRdb stores just in-frame clones and leaves some out. The profile shows about 400,000 clones, approximately 88% of them singletons. The sample was peripheral blood. These receptor sequences come from a man aged 40-55 years with acute or convalescent COVID-19.

The rearrangement uses TRBV9 and TRBJ1-1; TRBD1 matches at 7 bases. Germline V gene sequence: CDR1 SGDLS, CDR2 YYNGEE. The J segment lost 5 bases and the V segment lost 0 bases, leaving 4 bases of the junction unmatched. The CDR3 covers 14 residues. The CDR3 region is CASSVAQGVTEAFF. CDR3 sequence (DNA): TGTGCCAGCAGCGTAGCTCAGGGGGTTACTGAAGCTTTCTTT.

This clone is a singleton in its sample. The V and J genes are TRBV14 and TRBJ1-2; tentatively, D is TRBD1 (5 bases). V was cut by 5 bases and J by 7 bases, with 14 bases left in between. The germline gives CDR1 SGHDN, CDR2 FVKESK. The CDR3 is 13 residues long. The CDR3 DNA reads TGTGCCAGCAGCTTTCAGGGATTTGGTGGCTACACCTTC. It encodes CASSFQGFGGYTF.

This clone was detected only once. This rearrangement joins TRBV7-8 to TRBJ1-6, with D maybe TRBD1 (5 bases). V dropped 4 bases and J dropped 7 bases, with 14 bases sitting between them. The germline CDR1 and CDR2 sequences are SGHVS and FQNEAQ. This CDR3 has 15 residues. CDR3 sequence (DNA): TGTGCCAGCAGCTCACGACAGTCTTTGAATTCACCCCTCCACTTT. As protein: CASSSRQSLNSPLHF.

The CDR3 loop is CASSWGGGAQNEQFF. CDR3 nucleotide sequence: TGTGCCAGCAGTTGGGGGGGCGGGGCCCAAAATGAGCAGTTCTTC. The rearrangement joins TRBV5-4 to TRBJ2-1, with D possibly matching TRBD2 (7 bases). V was shortened by 5 bases and J by 7 bases, with 19 bases between the two germline ends. The CDR3 totals 15 residues. Germline CDR1 and CDR2: SGHNT and YYREEE (reference sequence).

The chain joins TRBV27 to TRBJ2-1; 10 bases agree with TRBD1. The junction had 19 bases not matched to a gene; V was cut back by 6 bases and J by 8 bases. The germline V gene encodes CDR1 MNHEY and CDR2 SMNVEV (reference sequence). This CDR3 comprises 18 residues. CDR3 sequence reads: CASSRRRVDRGPWDEQFF. The CDR3 region has the DNA TGTGCCAGCAGCCGGCGGCGGGTAGACAGGGGGCCATGGGATGAGCAGTTCTTC.

The rearrangement links TRBV7-9 to TRBJ1-4; tentative D call: TRBD1 (6 bases). This CDR3 spans 13 amino acids. With 5 bases removed from V and 8 bases from J, the gap between germline ends came to 12 bases. Germline values: CDR1 SEHNR, CDR2 FQNEAQ (reference sequence). This chain's CDR3 is CASSPGTREKLFF. The CDR3 DNA is TGTGCCAGCAGCCCCGGGACACGCGAAAAACTGTTTTTT.

The rearrangement links TRBV9 to TRBJ2-1, with 9 bases matching TRBD1. The CDR3 runs to 17 residues. Losses at the gene ends were 0 bases for V and 5 bases for J; bases not matched to a gene: 9. Germline V lookup: CDR1 SGDLS, CDR2 YYNGEE. The CDR3 sequence: CASSVGGGDRVNNEQFF. CDR3 DNA sequence: TGTGCCAGCAGCGTAGGGGGAGGGGACAGGGTCAACAATGAGCAGTTCTTC.